This T cell receptor (beta chain) was captured by sequencing in a study of T cells expressing NK-cell markers. Study-wide context: According to the study, TCR beta repertoires originated from sorted CD3+CD56+NKG2C+, CD3+CD56+NKG2C- and CD3+CD56-NKG2C+ T cells. HCMV seropositivity characterized most of the eight sequenced donors, and seronegativity one. Study results and caveats: The leading position in the CD3+CD56-NKG2C+ fraction of a few donors also went to these clonotypes.

CDR3 length: 12 amino acids. Per the germline V gene, CDR1 is LGHNA and CDR2 is YNFKEQ. With respect to this clonotype: Antigen specificity is unknown.

As the method of synthesis, 5'RACE template switching with UMIs yielded TCR beta cDNA. TCRdb reanalyzed the 5' RACE reads and collapses them to one entry per CDR3 protein, without DNA. This sample's table reports roughly 280,000 distinct CDR3 sequences. The sequence was obtained from a man between 18 and 29 years old in good health. Sequenced sample: blood T cells: a sorted CD56 or NKG2C T cell subset, CD4+ or CD8+ T cells, or bulk PBMC T cells (not recorded which). The chain links TRBV4-2 to TRBJ2-2. CDR3 protein: CASSRVTGELFF.